The clone carrying this T cell receptor (beta chain) appeared many times. What it binds is unknown. The record originates from a study of T cells after posttransplantation cyclophosphamide. Study-level results: After PTCy, TRB diversity resembled that of CNI/methotrexate controls. Donor CD8+ memory clones often dominated recipient blood repertoires at later times. Skin or GI-infiltrating T cells shared few TRB sequences with blood.

The V gene's germline CDR1 is MGHRA and CDR2 YSYEKL. V was pared by 0 bases and J by 8 bases, with 10 bases of the junction left unmatched. The CDR3 is made up of 17 amino acids. This table comes from immunoSEQ multiplex PCR, and its TCRdb copy is limited to in-frame clones, with some not included. The specimen has 30,000 or so clones, none found just once. The clonotype comes from a woman in her 30s in good health and a related stem cell transplant donor. Source material: PBMCs. The chain uses TRBV4-1 and TRBJ2-2; 9 nucleotides match TRBD1. Here the CDR3 reads CASSQDPRTGVLGELFF. The CDR3 DNA reads TGCGCCAGCAGCCAAGATCCCCGGACAGGGGTTTTGGGGGAGCTGTTTTTT.